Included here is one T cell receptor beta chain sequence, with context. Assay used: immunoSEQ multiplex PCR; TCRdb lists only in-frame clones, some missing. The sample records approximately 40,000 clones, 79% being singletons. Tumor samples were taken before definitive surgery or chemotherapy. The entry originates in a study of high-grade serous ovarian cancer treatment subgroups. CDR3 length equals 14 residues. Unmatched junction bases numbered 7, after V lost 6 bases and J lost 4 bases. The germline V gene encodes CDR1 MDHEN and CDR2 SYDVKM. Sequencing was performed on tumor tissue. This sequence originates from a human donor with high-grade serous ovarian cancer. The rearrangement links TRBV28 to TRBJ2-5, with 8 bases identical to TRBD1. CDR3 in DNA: TGTGCCAGCAGCCCGTGGACAGGGCGAGAGACCCAGTACTTC. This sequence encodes CASSPWTGRETQYF.